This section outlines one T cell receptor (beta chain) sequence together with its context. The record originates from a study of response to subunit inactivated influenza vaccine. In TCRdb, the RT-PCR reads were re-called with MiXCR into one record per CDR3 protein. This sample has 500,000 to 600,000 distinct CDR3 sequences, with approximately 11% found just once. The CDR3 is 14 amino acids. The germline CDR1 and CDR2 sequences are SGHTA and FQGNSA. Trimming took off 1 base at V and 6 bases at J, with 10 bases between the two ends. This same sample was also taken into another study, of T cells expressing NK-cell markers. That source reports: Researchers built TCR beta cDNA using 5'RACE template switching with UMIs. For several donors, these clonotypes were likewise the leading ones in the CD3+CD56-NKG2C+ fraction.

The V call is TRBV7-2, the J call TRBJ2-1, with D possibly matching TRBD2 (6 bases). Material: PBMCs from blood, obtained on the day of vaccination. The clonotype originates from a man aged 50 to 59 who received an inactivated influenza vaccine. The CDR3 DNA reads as TGTGCCAGCAGCTTAGGGGACTTTATCAATGAGCAGTTCTTC. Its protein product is CASSLGDFINEQFF.